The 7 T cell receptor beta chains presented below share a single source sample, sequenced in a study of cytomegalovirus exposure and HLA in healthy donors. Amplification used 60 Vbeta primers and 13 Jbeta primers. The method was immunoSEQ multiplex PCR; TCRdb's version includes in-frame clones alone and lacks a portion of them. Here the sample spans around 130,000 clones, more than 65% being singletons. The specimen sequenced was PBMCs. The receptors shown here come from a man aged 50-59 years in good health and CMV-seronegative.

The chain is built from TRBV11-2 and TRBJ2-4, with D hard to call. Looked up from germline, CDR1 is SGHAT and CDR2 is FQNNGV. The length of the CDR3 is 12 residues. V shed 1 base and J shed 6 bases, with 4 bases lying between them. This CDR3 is CASSLGGNIQYF. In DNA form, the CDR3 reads TGTGCCAGCAGCTTAGGAGGAAACATTCAGTACTTC.

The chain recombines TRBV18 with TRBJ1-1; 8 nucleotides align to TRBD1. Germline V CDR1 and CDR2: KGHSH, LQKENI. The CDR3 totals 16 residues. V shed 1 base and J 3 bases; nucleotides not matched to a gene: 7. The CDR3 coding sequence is TGTGCCAGCTCACCACGCGACAGGGGAGGGTACACTGAAGCTTTCTTT. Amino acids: CASSPRDRGGYTEAFF.

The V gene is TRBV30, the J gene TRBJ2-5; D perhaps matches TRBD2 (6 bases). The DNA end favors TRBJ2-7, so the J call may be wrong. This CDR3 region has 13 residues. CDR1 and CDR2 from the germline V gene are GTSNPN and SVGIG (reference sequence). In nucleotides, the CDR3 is TGTGCCTGGAGTGTAGGGACTGGCTACGAGCAGTACTTC. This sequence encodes CAWSVGTGYEQYF.

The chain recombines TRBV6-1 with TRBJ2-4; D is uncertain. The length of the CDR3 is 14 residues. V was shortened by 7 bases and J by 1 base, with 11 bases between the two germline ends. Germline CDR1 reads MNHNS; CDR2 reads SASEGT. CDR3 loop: CASKPGGAKNIQYF. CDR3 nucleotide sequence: TGTGCCAGCAAGCCCGGTGGTGCCAAAAACATTCAGTACTTC.

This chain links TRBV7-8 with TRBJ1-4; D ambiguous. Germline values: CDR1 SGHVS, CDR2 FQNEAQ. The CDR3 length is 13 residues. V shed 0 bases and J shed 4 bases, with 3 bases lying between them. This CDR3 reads CASSLASNEKLFF. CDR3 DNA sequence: TGTGCCAGCAGCTTAGCTAGTAATGAAAAACTGTTTTTT.

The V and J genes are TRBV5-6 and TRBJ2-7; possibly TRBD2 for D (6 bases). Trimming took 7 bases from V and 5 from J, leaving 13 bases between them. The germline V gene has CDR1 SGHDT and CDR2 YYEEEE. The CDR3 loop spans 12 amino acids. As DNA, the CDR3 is TGTGCCAGCGCCGCCGGAGGGGACGAGCAGTACTTC. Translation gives CASAAGGDEQYF.

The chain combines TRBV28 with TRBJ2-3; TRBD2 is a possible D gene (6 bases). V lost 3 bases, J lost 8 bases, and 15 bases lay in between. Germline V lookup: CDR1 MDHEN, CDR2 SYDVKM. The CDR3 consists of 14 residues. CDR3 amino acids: CASSLGTSIRTQYF. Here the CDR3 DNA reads TGTGCCAGCAGTTTGGGAACTAGCATCCGTACGCAGTATTTT.